This T cell receptor beta chain was obtained from a study of cytomegalovirus exposure and HLA in healthy donors. Study-level results: More clonal expansion characterized HLA-associated TCR beta chains than equally common others in a later analysis. The authors confirmed in vitro that three CMV-associated chains were specific for CMV antigens. Common viral pathogens were later found to be apparently linked to several of the most significant clusters. Cytomegalovirus-associated status was assigned to about 150 TCR beta chains.

A multiplex PCR was run with 60 Vbeta primers and 13 Jbeta primers. The protocol was immunoSEQ multiplex PCR, while the TCRdb copy is restricted to in-frame clones and leaves out a portion. The table shows approximately 110,000 clones, with around three quarters occurring only once. About this clone: The antigen is unknown.

Looked up from germline, CDR1 is SGHTA and CDR2 is FQGNSA. The J segment lost 5 bases and the V segment lost 5 bases, leaving 8 bases of the junction unmatched. CDR3 size: 15 residues. The chain uses TRBV7-2 and TRBJ2-5; TRBD1 matches 10 bases. The receptor comes from a woman under 30 in good health and CMV-seropositive. Specimen: PBMCs. CDR3 coding DNA: TGTGCCAGCAGCCTAGGGACAGGGGAAAGGGAGACCCAGTACTTC. This encodes CASSLGTGERETQYF.